The 11 T cell receptor beta chains below all came from one sample that was sequenced in a study of blood T cell repertoires in COVID-19. This table comes from immunoSEQ multiplex PCR, and its TCRdb copy is limited to in-frame clones, with some not included. This table has 200,000 or so clones, approximately 79% appearing once. The sequenced material came from peripheral blood. These receptors originate from a man between 60 and 75 years old with active or convalescent COVID-19.

The chain employs TRBV24-1 and TRBJ2-5; D unresolved. The CDR3 length is 13 residues. The germline V gene encodes CDR1 KGHDR and CDR2 SFDVKD. Trimming cost V 4 bases and J 1 base, with 6 bases left between them. CDR3 loop: CATSDPFQETQYF. The CDR3 nucleotides are TGTGCCACCAGTGACCCGTTCCAAGAGACCCAGTACTTC.

V is TRBV27 and J is TRBJ1-6, with 7 bases that match TRBD1. Per germline, CDR1 MNHEY and CDR2 SMNVEV (reference sequence). The CDR3 is made up of 16 amino acids. The ends lost 4 bases at V and 10 bases at J; junction bases unmatched: 13. CDR3 region: CASSSGQPFIGSPLHF. The CDR3 DNA reads as TGTGCCAGCAGTTCGGGACAGCCCTTTATAGGATCACCCCTCCACTTT.

This chain uses TRBV5-1 with TRBJ1-5; 8 bases match TRBD1. The germline V gene has CDR1 SGHRS and CDR2 YFSETQ. The length of the CDR3 is 15 residues. V was clipped by 5 bases and J by 9 bases; unmatched bases: 13. CDR3 region: CASRPGQGRGMPQHF. In nucleotides, the CDR3 is TGCGCCAGCAGGCCTGGACAGGGAAGGGGAATGCCCCAGCATTTT.

The chain recombines TRBV7-8 with TRBJ2-7; tentative D call: TRBD2 (5 bases). Germline lookup yields CDR1 SGHVS and CDR2 FQNEAQ. The CDR3 is 13 amino acids. V was clipped by 3 bases and J by 4 bases, with 10 bases between them. The CDR3 spells CASSFRLKYEQYF. The CDR3 region has the DNA TGTGCCAGCAGCTTCAGACTAAAATACGAGCAGTACTTC.

The J gene is TRBJ2-7, the V gene TRBV7-2; D possibly corresponds to TRBD2 (5 bases). Germline V gene sequence: CDR1 SGHTA, CDR2 FQGNSA. V dropped 8 bases and J dropped 0 bases, with 11 bases sitting between them. This CDR3 is built from 13 residues. Here the CDR3 DNA reads TGTGCCAGCGGACTCTCCAGCTCCTACGAGCAGTACTTC. Translating gives CASGLSSSYEQYF.

The chain uses TRBV4-2 and TRBJ1-6; the D gene is possibly TRBD1 (5 bases). Germline V gene data show CDR1 as LGHNA and CDR2 as YNFKEQ. There are 14 residues in the CDR3. The V and J ends lost 0 bases and 14 bases respectively, with 14 bases between them. The CDR3 protein is CASSQDPTGGTLHF. CDR3 DNA sequence: TGTGCCAGCAGCCAAGATCCCACTGGGGGGACCCTCCACTTT.

The CDR3 loop reads CAISATQNTEAFF. CDR3 bases: TGTGCCATCAGTGCGACACAGAACACTGAAGCTTTCTTT. This rearrangement joins TRBV10-3 to TRBJ1-1; D is ambiguous. From germline, CDR1 is ENHRY and CDR2 SYGVKD. Trimming took off 4 bases at V and 1 base at J, with 7 bases between the two ends. The CDR3 covers 13 residues.

The chain combines TRBV30 with TRBJ1-5, with a tentative D call TRBD1 (6 bases). Germline CDR1 reads GTSNPN; CDR2 reads SVGIG (reference sequence). V dropped 3 bases and J dropped 3 bases, with 15 bases sitting between them. This CDR3 spans 15 amino acids. CDR3 nucleotides: TGTGCCTGGAGCCCCCAGGACAGTTCCAATCAGCCCCAGCATTTT. This codes for CAWSPQDSSNQPQHF.

The V gene is TRBV5-1, the J gene TRBJ2-6, with 7 nucleotides matching TRBD2. V shed 1 base, J shed 0 bases, and the junction held 7 bases outside the gene matches. The CDR3 covers 18 residues. Germline V gives CDR1 SGHRS, CDR2 YFSETQ. The CDR3 region is CASSLSPGGLSGANVLTF. The DNA of the CDR3 is TGCGCCAGCAGCTTGAGTCCGGGGGGACTCTCTGGGGCCAACGTCCTGACTTTC.

This chain links TRBV28 with TRBJ1-2; D perhaps matches TRBD1 (5 bases). This CDR3 is built from 15 residues. The V and J ends lost 4 bases and 4 bases respectively, with 16 bases between them. Germline CDR1 reads MDHEN; CDR2 reads SYDVKM. The CDR3 spells CASSSYQGVGYGYTF. DNA of the CDR3: TGTGCCAGCAGTTCATACCAGGGTGTGGGCTATGGCTACACCTTC.

This chain joins TRBV5-1 and TRBJ2-4; TRBD2 matches at 13 bases. This CDR3 region has 16 residues. The V and J ends lost 3 bases and 14 bases, in that order; junction bases with no gene match: 14. Germline assignment: CDR1 SGHRS and CDR2 YFSETQ. The CDR3 DNA sequence: TGCGCCAGCAGCTCCTTCACCGGGACTAGCGGGATAAGGAAGTACTTC. Encoded protein: CASSSFTGTSGIRKYF.